A selection of T cell receptor beta chains follows, all from one sample in a study of cytomegalovirus exposure and HLA in healthy donors. The assay was immunoSEQ multiplex PCR, and TCRdb's table has in-frame clones only and misses some. The sample records some 96,000 clones, approximately 80% being singletons. The specimen was PBMCs. The source of these receptors is a female donor in good health and CMV-seronegative. Each CDR3 is given with its conserved first and last residue. The D gene is left open where the match is weak. A row's size may be missing; if present it is once, few, many or a size class.

size	J	D	V	CDR3	DNA
few	TRBJ2-3	TRBD2	TRBV7-9	CASSNDAGGTDTQYF	TGTGCCAGCAGCAACGATGCGGGAGGCACAGATACGCAGTATTTT
-	TRBJ2-7	TRBD2	TRBV6-1	CASSRGLEYEQYF	TGTGCCAGCTCGCGGGGGTTGGAGTACGAGCAGTACTTC
few	TRBJ1-2	TRBD1	TRBV27	CASSLWGRGHNGYTF	TGTGCCAGCAGTTTATGGGGCAGGGGGCACAATGGCTACACCTTC
-	TRBJ2-3	TRBD2	TRBV10-1	CASSEGLAITDTQYF	TGCGCCAGCAGTGAGGGACTAGCGATCACAGATACGCAGTATTTT
-	TRBJ2-5	-	TRBV4-3	CASSQGNAGRSQYF	TGCGCCAGCAGCCAAGGGAATGCGGGAAGGTCCCAGTACTTC
-	TRBJ2-1	-	TRBV19	CASSSTRRGHPTSGEQFF	TGTGCCAGTAGTAGCACTAGGAGGGGGCACCCGACCTCCGGTGAGCAGTTCTTC
-	TRBJ1-5	-	TRBV19	CASSIDGRGGNQPQHF	TGTGCCAGTAGTATAGATGGCAGGGGTGGCAATCAGCCCCAGCATTTT
-	TRBJ1-1	TRBD1	TRBV7-2	CASSPRQGVNTEAFF	TGTGCCAGCAGCCCCCGACAGGGGGTGAACACTGAAGCTTTCTTT
few	TRBJ1-2	TRBD1	TRBV13	CASSPETGGVYGYTF	TGTGCCAGCAGCCCCGAGACAGGGGGCGTGTATGGCTACACCTTC
few	TRBJ1-2	TRBD1	TRBV6-1	CASREDRGYGYTF	TGTGCCAGCAGGGAGGACAGGGGATATGGCTACACCTTC
-	TRBJ2-2	-	TRBV7-2	CASSFIRGELFF	TGTGCCAGCAGCTTTATCCGTGGGGAGCTGTTTTTT
-	TRBJ2-5	TRBD2	TRBV9	CASSSSGGKETQYF	TGTGCCAGCAGCAGTAGCGGGGGGAAAGAGACCCAGTACTTC
-	TRBJ2-7	TRBD2	TRBV18	CASSPPAGGRGQYEQYF	TGTGCCAGCTCACCACCCGCGGGGGGGAGGGGACAATACGAGCAGTACTTC
-	TRBJ2-1	TRBD2	TRBV4-1	CASSLRQGLAGGSSYNEQFF	TGCGCCAGCAGCCTACGCCAGGGACTAGCGGGGGGAAGCTCCTACAATGAGCAGTTCTTC
-	TRBJ1-5	TRBD1	TRBV9	CASSVGQGGNQPQHF	TGTGCCAGCAGCGTGGGACAGGGGGGAAATCAGCCCCAGCATTTT
once	TRBJ2-3	TRBD2	TRBV4-1	CASSPRTSGGAGDTQYF	TGCGCCAGCAGTCCCCGGACTAGCGGGGGGGCGGGGGATACGCAGTATTTT
once	TRBJ2-2	TRBD1	TRBV6-4	CASSDTGTDEIGELFF	TGTGCCAGCAGTGACACCGGGACAGACGAAATCGGGGAGCTGTTTTTT
few	TRBJ1-1	TRBD1	TRBV4-1	CASSRGQGLTEAFF	TGCGCCAGCAGCCGCGGACAGGGGTTAACTGAAGCTTTCTTT
-	TRBJ2-1	-	TRBV27	CASSLQGGTYNEQFF	TGTGCCAGCAGTTTACAGGGGGGAACCTACAATGAGCAGTTCTTC
-	TRBJ2-7	-	TRBV7-2	CASSLGGAVNHEQYF	TGTGCCAGCAGCTTAGGTGGGGCCGTTAACCACGAGCAGTACTTC
-	TRBJ2-7	-	TRBV7-2	CASSLAQSYEQYF	TGTGCCAGCAGCTTGGCACAGTCGTACGAGCAGTACTTC
-	TRBJ2-2	-	TRBV7-9	CASRPQGTGELFF	TGTGCCAGCAGACCACAGGGAACCGGGGAGCTGTTTTTT
-	TRBJ1-1	TRBD1	TRBV27	CASSLSVRGQGEAFF	TGTGCCAGCAGTTTATCAGTAAGGGGGCAGGGTGAAGCTTTCTTT
-	TRBJ2-1	TRBD1	TRBV7-9	CASSVRQGLENEQFF	TGTGCCAGCAGCGTGCGACAGGGGTTAGAGAATGAGCAGTTCTTC
-	TRBJ2-1	-	TRBV5-1	CASSLVGSVYNEQFF	TGCGCCAGCAGCTTGGTAGGGAGCGTTTACAATGAGCAGTTCTTC
once	TRBJ1-1	-	TRBV5-1	CASSLFGNTEAFF	TGCGCCAGCAGCTTGTTTGGCAACACTGAAGCTTTCTTT
-	TRBJ1-1	-	TRBV4-3	CASSQSHRTNTEAFF	TGCGCCAGCAGCCAAAGTCACAGGACGAACACTGAAGCTTTCTTT
-	TRBJ1-1	-	TRBV5-6	CASSPQRRTEAFF	TGTGCCAGCAGCCCCCAGCGGAGAACTGAAGCTTTCTTT
few	TRBJ2-1	TRBD1	TRBV5-1	CASSLSTDRVHEQFF	TGCGCCAGCAGCTTATCTACGGACAGGGTCCATGAGCAGTTCTTC
-	TRBJ1-2	-	TRBV7-9	CASSLTAGTNYGYTF	TGTGCCAGCAGCCTAACGGCAGGAACGAACTATGGCTACACCTTC
-	TRBJ1-2	-	TRBV6-5	CATSLRGIPNYGYTF	TGTGCCACCTCCTTAAGGGGAATTCCTAACTATGGCTACACCTTC
once	TRBJ2-7	TRBD1	TRBV11-2	CASSSAGTGGHEQYF	TGTGCCAGCAGCTCCGCCGGGACAGGGGGGCACGAGCAGTACTTC
-	TRBJ2-1	TRBD1	TRBV27	CASSLPGQGARGEQFF	TGTGCCAGCAGTTTACCGGGACAGGGGGCAAGGGGTGAGCAGTTCTTC
-	TRBJ1-1	TRBD1	TRBV6-1	CATGDSSMNTEAFF	TGTGCCACAGGGGACAGTAGTATGAACACTGAAGCTTTCTTT
once	TRBJ1-2	TRBD1	TRBV19	CASRAGDRGNYGYTF	TGTGCCAGTAGGGCTGGGGACAGGGGTAACTATGGCTACACCTTC
-	TRBJ2-7	TRBD2	TRBV28	CASSGAPSGSYFIYEQYF	TGTGCCAGCAGTGGGGCCCCTAGCGGGAGTTATTTCATCTACGAGCAGTACTTC
-	TRBJ2-3	-	TRBV5-1	CASRTGSSTDTQYF	TGCGCCAGCAGAACAGGCTCTAGCACAGATACGCAGTATTTT
few	TRBJ2-3	TRBD2	TRBV19	CASSMGAGGPADTQYF	TGTGCCAGTAGTATGGGGGCGGGAGGGCCTGCGGATACGCAGTATTTT
once	TRBJ1-1	-	TRBV30	CAWRDFWGRDTEAFF	TGTGCCTGGAGAGATTTCTGGGGGAGGGACACTGAAGCTTTCTTT
-	TRBJ1-2	-	TRBV6-1	CANPQGYGYTF	TGTGCCAACCCACAGGGCTATGGCTACACCTTC
-	TRBJ1-2	-	TRBV7-2	CASSLTVQVGYTF	TGTGCCAGCAGCTTAACCGTACAGGTGGGCTACACCTTC